This T cell receptor (beta chain) was recovered during a study of type 1 regulatory T cells. Study information: An in vitro protocol generated T-allo10, a Tr1-enriched, alloantigen-specific CD4 T cell product.

V was pared by 1 base and J by 9 bases, with 10 bases between. The CDR3 runs 14 residues. The germline gives CDR1 SGHTA, CDR2 FQGNSA. Ten or more counts support this clonotype. Antigen: not known. TCRdb reprocessed the reads via MiXCR and lists one record per CDR3 protein. Of 15,000 or so distinct CDR3 sequences listed, about an eighth are singletons. Sequenced: cultured T cells, either the whole culture or a sorted T cell fraction (not recorded which). This chain joins TRBV7-2 and TRBJ1-6; no clear D gene. This TCR was sampled from a human donor in good health. CDR3 coding DNA: TGTGCCAGCAGCTTAGACGGCGTCGGTTCACCCCTCCACTTT. Its translation is CASSLDGVGSPLHF. The full variable domain, rest sourced from reference TRBV7-2 and TRBJ1-6, is GAGVSQSPSNKVTEKGKDVELRCDPISGHTALYWYRQSLGQGLEFLIYFQGNSAPDKSGLPSDRFSAERTGGSVSTLTIQRTQQEDSAVYLCASSLDGVGSPLHFGNGTRLTVT.